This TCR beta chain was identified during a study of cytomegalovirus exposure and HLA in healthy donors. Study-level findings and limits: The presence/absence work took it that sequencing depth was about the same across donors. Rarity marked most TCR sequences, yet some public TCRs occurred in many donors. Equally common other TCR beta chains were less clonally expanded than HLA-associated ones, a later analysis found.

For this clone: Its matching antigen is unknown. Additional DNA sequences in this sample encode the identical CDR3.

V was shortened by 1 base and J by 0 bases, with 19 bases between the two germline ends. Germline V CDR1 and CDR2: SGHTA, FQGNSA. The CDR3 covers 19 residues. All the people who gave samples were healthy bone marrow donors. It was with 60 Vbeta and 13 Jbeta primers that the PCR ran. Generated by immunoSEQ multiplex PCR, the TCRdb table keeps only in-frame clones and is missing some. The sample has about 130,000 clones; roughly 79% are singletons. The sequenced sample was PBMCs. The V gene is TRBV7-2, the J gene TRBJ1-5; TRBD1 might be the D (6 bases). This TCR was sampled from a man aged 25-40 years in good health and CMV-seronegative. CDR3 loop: CASSLDTGLFGISNQPQHF. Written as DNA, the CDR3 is TGTGCCAGCAGCTTAGACACAGGGCTGTTTGGGATTAGCAATCAGCCCCAGCATTTT.